The entry below describes one TCR beta chain. These data belong to a study of T cells expressing NK-cell markers. TCRdb re-called the 5' RACE reads and gives one entry per CDR3 protein, without DNA. The table lists some 440,000 distinct CDR3 sequences, with approximately 1.5% in the top ten. The V gene's germline CDR1 is MGHRA and CDR2 YSYEKL. CDR3 length: 16 amino acids. The source is a woman in her fifties or sixties in good health. The sample consisted of blood T cells: a sorted CD56 or NKG2C T cell subset, CD4+ or CD8+ T cells, or bulk PBMC T cells (not recorded which). This chain joins TRBV4-1 and TRBJ1-1. The CDR3 here is CASSQIRRAMNTEAFF.